This T cell receptor beta chain is drawn from a study of blood T cell repertoires in COVID-19. About the research overall: Sources were T cells, B-cell-depleted T cells, or PBMCs; the material itself was cDNA or gDNA.

The CDR3 contains 15 residues. Between the trimmed V and J ends, which lost 3 bases and 9 bases, there was a span of 18 bases. The germline gives CDR1 LGHDT, CDR2 YNNKEL (reference sequence). Individuals drawn from around 25 US areas were about 18 to 90 years old. Cohorts were assigned according to the clinical history that participants reported. TCRdb's table, derived via immunoSEQ multiplex PCR, lists solely in-frame clones and lacks some. The sample consists of some 530,000 clones, roughly nine tenths of them appearing once. The sample was PBMCs or T cells enriched from blood (not recorded which). This chain joins TRBV3-1 (or the pseudogene TRBV3-2) and TRBJ2-1; D might be TRBD2 (6 bases). This clonotype was sampled from a woman aged 60-70 years who had recovered from COVID-19. The DNA for the CDR3 is TGTGCCAGCAGCCAGGTGGGTTCGCTGGGAGGTGAGCAGTTCTTC. It specifies CASSQVGSLGGEQFF.